The 19 T cell receptor beta chains given below trace back to one sample, sequenced in a study of human T cells and chemical hapten exposure (dated by TCRdb to the early 2020s). This specimen's time point label, interpreted: patch test 1, 2 weeks after DPC sensitization. The treatment or condition label for this specimen denotes: therapeutic diphenylcyclopropenone sensitization with weekly scalp DPC. Receptor libraries were prepared by RACE. Sequencing was carried out with a NextSeq 500. TCRdb trimmed public reads at Q25 via fastp, called clones via MiXCR and kept in-frame beta chains. Entries that share a CDR3 protein sequence are merged under the most common genes and DNA. This sample comprises 150,000 to 200,000 distinct CDR3 sequences, 14% of them detected only once. About 1.7% of the sample rests with the top ten. This material consisted of whole blood, taken in connection with sensitization to the hapten diphenylcyclopropenone (DPC). The receptor source for this set is a woman aged 25 to 39 with alopecia areata. Some clones in this sample may be carry-over from other donors' samples.

The gene calls are TRBV7-9 and TRBJ2-7, with 11 nucleotides matching TRBD1. The CDR3 contains 15 residues. Per the germline V gene, CDR1 is SEHNR and CDR2 is FQNEAQ (reference sequence). V shed 5 bases, J shed 2 bases, and the junction held 5 bases outside the gene matches. CDR3 in DNA: TGTGCCAGCAGCCAATGGACAGGGGGCGCCTACGAGCAGTACTTC. Translating gives CASSQWTGGAYEQYF.

This clonotype was counted ten times or more. The chain uses TRBV3-1 and TRBJ2-3; D uncertain. CDR1 LGHDT and CDR2 YNNKEL come from the germline V gene (reference sequence). CDR3 length: 13 amino acids. Trimming left V 5 bases short and J 1 base short, with 7 bases between. The CDR3, as DNA: TGTGCCAGCAGCAAGCCTGGCACAGATACGCAGTATTTT. Its translation: CASSKPGTDTQYF.

This clonotype was recorded a few times. The chain employs TRBV28 and TRBJ1-4; 8 bases map to TRBD1. The CDR3 length is 13 residues. The germline gives CDR1 MDHEN, CDR2 SYDVKM. With 8 bases clipped from V and 15 bases from J, the junction kept 14 bases outside the gene matches. The CDR3 sequence is CASGGTGRKGMFF. The CDR3 DNA follows: TGTGCCAGCGGAGGGACAGGACGAAAAGGGATGTTTTTT.

This chain joins TRBV29-1 and TRBJ1-2; D not certain. V was shortened by 7 bases and J by 0 bases, with 6 bases between the two germline ends. Germline CDR1 SQVTM, CDR2 ANQGSEA. This CDR3 contains 11 residues. The chain's CDR3 is CSGYTNYGYTF. DNA for the CDR3: TGCAGCGGGTATACTAACTATGGCTACACCTTC. Combining the CDR3 with reference TRBV29-1 and TRBJ1-2 gives the whole variable domain SAVISQKPSRDICQRGTSLTIQCQVDSQVTMMFWYRQQPGQSLTLIATANQGSEATYESGFVIDKFPISRPNLTFSTLTVSNMSPEDSSIYLCSGYTNYGYTFGSGTRLTVV.

V is TRBV29-1 and J is TRBJ2-3; TRBD2 is a possible D gene (6 bases). Per germline, CDR1 SQVTM and CDR2 ANQGSEA. V gave up 5 bases and J gave up 2 bases, with 14 bases separating them. The CDR3 totals 14 residues. The CDR3: CSVRGGEITDTQYF. Written as DNA, the CDR3 is TGCAGCGTTCGTGGCGGGGAGATCACAGATACGCAGTATTTT.

This clonotype was observed a few times. This rearrangement joins TRBV6-2 or TRBV6-3 to TRBJ2-1, with D possibly matching TRBD1 (5 bases). The V and J ends lost 4 bases and 6 bases respectively, with 19 bases between them. The CDR3 contains 16 residues. Germline V gene data show CDR1 as MNHEY and CDR2 as SVGEGT. Here the CDR3 reads CASSSPSRTGGNEQFF. The CDR3 nucleotides read TGTGCCAGCAGTTCCCCTAGTAGAACAGGTGGCAATGAGCAGTTCTTC.

This sequence joins TRBV5-1 and TRBJ1-1, with D possibly TRBD1 on 6 matching bases. V was clipped by 3 bases and J by 1 base, with 10 bases between them. The germline CDR1 and CDR2 sequences are SGHRS and YFSETQ. The CDR3 sequence is 14 residues long. The CDR3: CASSSGHPNTEAFF. In nucleotides, the CDR3 is TGCGCCAGCAGCTCGGGACACCCGAACACTGAAGCTTTCTTT.

This clonotype was counted only a few times. J is TRBJ2-7 and V is TRBV18; 10 bases agree with TRBD2. V shed 6 bases, J shed 3 bases, and the junction held 8 bases outside the gene matches. The CDR3 covers 15 residues. CDR1 and CDR2 (germline): KGHSH, LQKENI. DNA for the CDR3: TGTGCCAGCTCGGTAGCGGGAGGAGTTGACTACGAGCAGTACTTC. It codes for CASSVAGGVDYEQYF. The full variable domain, completed using reference TRBV18 and TRBJ2-7, is NAGVMQNPRHLVRRRGQEARLRCSPMKGHSHVYWYRQLPEEGLKFMVYLQKENIIDESGMPKERFSAEFPKEGPSILRIQQVVRGDSAAYFCASSVAGGVDYEQYFGPGTRLTVT.

This clonotype has a handful of counts. This chain joins TRBV19 and TRBJ1-2; 7 nucleotides align to TRBD1. V gave up 6 bases and J gave up 5 bases; unmatched junction bases: 6. Per the germline V gene, CDR1 is LNHDA and CDR2 is SQIVND (reference sequence). This CDR3 region has 13 residues. Written as DNA, the CDR3 is TGTGCCAGTAGCCCGACAGGGTTGTATGGCTACACCTTC. Protein product: CASSPTGLYGYTF.

Many counts were recorded for this clonotype. The chain links TRBV29-1 to TRBJ2-3; 11 bases fit TRBD2. CDR1 and CDR2 from the germline V gene are SQVTM and ANQGSEA. The J segment lost 2 bases and the V segment lost 7 bases, leaving 5 bases of the junction unmatched. This CDR3 is 14 amino acids long. The CDR3 DNA sequence: TGCAGCGCCGGGACTAGCGGAATCACAGATACGCAGTATTTT. Translation gives CSAGTSGITDTQYF.

The DNA for the CDR3 is TGCAGTGCTAGAGATCTAGCGGGAGCCGGAGATACGCAGTATTTT. Translated, it gives CSARDLAGAGDTQYF. The chain carries TRBV20-1 and TRBJ2-3; 10 bases are a match to TRBD2. V dropped 0 bases and J dropped 5; count of bases not matched to a gene: 5. The CDR3 loop spans 15 amino acids. CDR1 is DFQATT, CDR2 SNEGSKA, per germline (reference sequence).

This clonotype appeared a few times. V and J are TRBV14 and TRBJ1-1; maybe TRBD1 (5 bases). Germline lookup yields CDR1 SGHDN and CDR2 FVKESK. Trimming left V 0 bases short and J 8 bases short, with 7 bases between. The CDR3 loop spans 12 amino acids. The CDR3 spells CASSQDRAEAFF. CDR3 coding DNA: TGTGCCAGCAGCCAAGACAGGGCCGAAGCTTTCTTT.

J is TRBJ2-3 and V is TRBV25-1; no definite D call. The germline CDR1 and CDR2 sequences are MGHDK and SYGVNS. The V gene lost 6 bases and the J gene lost 4 bases, with 8 bases spanning the gap. The CDR3 is 12 residues long. The CDR3 region is CASSPGPDTQYF. The CDR3 nucleotides read TGTGCCAGCAGCCCCGGGCCAGATACGCAGTATTTT.

There are a few counts of this clonotype. The rearrangement links TRBV19 to TRBJ2-7; no clear D. The germline V gene has CDR1 LNHDA and CDR2 SQIVND (reference sequence). The CDR3 is made up of 13 amino acids. V lost 3 bases, J lost 6 bases, and 12 bases lay in between. The CDR3: CASSISGVGEQYF. The CDR3 DNA follows: TGTGCCAGTAGTATCTCTGGGGTCGGCGAGCAGTACTTC.

The rearrangement links TRBV9 to TRBJ2-2; 10 bases line up with TRBD2. The CDR3 sequence is 17 residues long. The ends lost 0 bases at V and 1 base at J; junction bases unmatched: 3. Germline CDR1 reads SGDLS; CDR2 reads YYNGEE. CDR3 sequence reads: CASSVAGLARNTGELFF. CDR3 in DNA: TGTGCCAGCAGCGTAGCGGGACTAGCGAGGAACACCGGGGAGCTGTTTTTT.

J is TRBJ2-2 and V is TRBV28; 7 positions match TRBD2. CDR3 length: 15 amino acids. Trimming took 4 bases from V and 6 from J; bases not matched to a gene: 8. CDR1 MDHEN and CDR2 SYDVKM come from the germline V gene. Written as DNA, the CDR3 is TGTGCCAGCAGTTCGATCCCAGGGAGGGCCGGGGAGCTGTTTTTT. As protein: CASSSIPGRAGELFF.

CDR3 residues: CASSFGLAGVDTQYF. The DNA for the CDR3 is TGTGCCAGCAGCTTCGGACTAGCGGGAGTAGATACGCAGTATTTT. The chain employs TRBV7-8 and TRBJ2-3; 13 bases are a match to TRBD2. V dropped 3 bases and J dropped 5; count of bases not matched to a gene: 2. The CDR3 totals 15 residues. Germline CDR1 is SGHVS and CDR2 is FQNEAQ.

The rearrangement uses TRBV2 and TRBJ2-4; weak D call: TRBD1 (6 bases). The CDR3 is 14 residues long. The V gene lost 5 bases and the J gene lost 7 bases, with 15 bases spanning the gap. The germline CDR1 and CDR2 sequences are SNHLY and FYNNEI. The CDR3: CASSQGRGKNIQYF. The CDR3 coding sequence is TGTGCCAGCAGTCAGGGTAGGGGGAAGAACATTCAGTACTTC.

The CDR3 region is CASSHRLRETQYF. The CDR3 nucleotides are TGTGCCAGCAGCCACAGGTTGAGAGAGACCCAGTACTTC. V and J are TRBV7-6 and TRBJ2-5; D may be TRBD1 (5 bases). CDR1 and CDR2 (germline): SGHVS, FNYEAQ. V shed 5 bases and J shed 4 bases, with 11 bases lying between them. The CDR3 is made up of 13 amino acids.